What follows are 18 T cell receptor beta chains derived from one specimen sequenced in a study of blood T cell repertoires in COVID-19. Profiled with immunoSEQ multiplex PCR; TCRdb holds only in-frame clones, not every one. The repertoire holds 55,000 to 75,000 clones, under 90% seen once, with roughly 3.2% in the top ten. Material: peripheral blood. These receptors were obtained from a man aged 50-60 years with active COVID-19.

This rearrangement joins TRBV28 to TRBJ1-1; 11 bases match TRBD1. The V gene's germline CDR1 is MDHEN and CDR2 SYDVKM. The CDR3 has 15 residues. Trimming at V came to 2 bases and at J to 4 bases, leaving 3 bases not matched to a gene. The CDR3 DNA is TGTGCCAGCAGTTTACATGGGACAGGGGGCACTGAAGCTTTCTTT. Its protein product is CASSLHGTGGTEAFF.

This sequence joins TRBV23-1 and TRBJ2-3; TRBD1 matches at 7 bases. TRBV23-1 is marked as an open reading frame, function uncertain. V lost 4 bases and J lost 0; bases outside the gene matches: 16. The CDR3 sequence is 19 residues long. CDR3 protein: CASSLLGQRTTCSTDTQYF. For the CDR3, the DNA is TGCGCCAGCAGTCTTCTGGGACAGCGAACGACCTGTAGCACAGATACGCAGTATTTT.

The rearrangement joins TRBV10-3 to TRBJ2-5; 8 bases are shared with TRBD2. This CDR3 has 15 residues. With V trimmed by 6 bases and J by 1 base, 7 bases remained unmatched. CDR1 and CDR2 from the germline V gene are ENHRY and SYGVKD. The CDR3: CAISRGGRVQETQYF. The CDR3 DNA is TGTGCCATCAGCCGGGGGGGGAGGGTCCAAGAGACCCAGTACTTC.

V usage is TRBV28 and J usage is TRBJ1-4, with 7 bases that match TRBD1. The CDR3 runs to 14 residues. Losses at the gene ends were 7 bases for V and 4 bases for J; bases not matched to a gene: 6. Germline V gene data show CDR1 as MDHEN and CDR2 as SYDVKM. The CDR3 nucleotides are TGTGCCAGCATGGGACAGCAATATAATGAAAAACTGTTTTTT. Translated, it gives CASMGQQYNEKLFF.

The chain has TRBV4-1 and TRBJ2-6; 8 bases match TRBD1. With 4 bases clipped from V and 0 bases from J, the junction kept 5 bases outside the gene matches. Germline V gene sequence: CDR1 MGHRA, CDR2 YSYEKL. The CDR3 spans 17 residues. CDR3 loop: CASSRGQGSSGANVLTF. The CDR3 DNA reads as TGCGCCAGCAGCCGCGGACAGGGTTCCTCTGGGGCCAACGTCCTGACTTTC.

The chain carries TRBV7-2 and TRBJ2-7; TRBD1 matches at 7 bases. CDR3 length: 13 residues. Germline V lookup: CDR1 SGHTA, CDR2 FQGNSA. The trim removed 5 bases at V and 7 bases at J, leaving 8 bases unmatched. The CDR3 region is CASSQSPGGEQYF. CDR3 DNA: TGTGCCAGCAGCCAATCCCCAGGGGGTGAGCAGTACTTC.

This chain uses TRBV7-8 with TRBJ2-3; D uncertain. CDR3 length: 14 amino acids. Per germline, CDR1 SGHVS and CDR2 FQNEAQ. Trimming pared 3 bases from V and 1 base from J, leaving 8 bases between. The CDR3 loop is CASSFKYGTDTQYF. CDR3 DNA: TGTGCCAGCAGCTTTAAATATGGCACAGATACGCAGTATTTT.

This chain joins TRBV7-2 and TRBJ1-2; D unclear. V lost 1 base to trimming and J lost 4 bases, with 7 bases between them. This CDR3 has 13 residues. CDR1 is SGHTA and CDR2 is FQGNSA in the germline V gene. CDR3 in amino acids: CASSLGGSYGYTF. The CDR3 bases are TGTGCCAGCAGCTTAGGAGGGTCCTATGGCTACACCTTC. Looking up the rest from reference TRBV7-2 and TRBJ1-2 gives the full variable domain: GAGVSQSPSNKVTEKGKDVELRCDPISGHTALYWYRQSLGQGLEFLIYFQGNSAPDKSGLPSDRFSAERTGGSVSTLTIQRTQQEDSAVYLCASSLGGSYGYTFGSGTRLTVV.

V gene TRBV19 combines with J gene TRBJ2-5, with 10 positions matching TRBD2. Looked up from germline, CDR1 is LNHDA and CDR2 is SQIVND (reference sequence). This CDR3 contains 19 residues. The J segment lost 4 bases and the V segment lost 6 bases, leaving 20 bases of the junction unmatched. CDR3 coding DNA: TGTGCCAGTAGAAGGAGGGACACCAAGCGGGGGGGCCGGGGAGAGACCCAGTACTTC. Amino acid sequence: CASRRRDTKRGGRGETQYF. Drawing the rest from reference TRBV19 and TRBJ2-5, the complete variable domain is DGGITQSPKYLFRKEGQNVTLSCEQNLNHDAMYWYRQDPGQGLRLIYYSQIVNDFQKGDIAEGYSVSREKKESFPLTVTSAQKNPTAFYLCASRRRDTKRGGRGETQYFGPGTRLLVL.

The chain links TRBV2 to TRBJ1-4; D is unclear. From germline, CDR1 is SNHLY and CDR2 FYNNEI. This CDR3 has 14 amino acids. V was clipped by 4 bases and J by 5 bases, with 11 bases between them. The CDR3, as DNA: TGTGCCAGCAGTGGTTCGAGGAGCAATGAAAAACTGTTTTTT. Translating it yields CASSGSRSNEKLFF.

This sequence joins TRBV28 and TRBJ2-7; D is undetermined. Germline assignment: CDR1 MDHEN and CDR2 SYDVKM. This CDR3 has 16 amino acids. V lost 6 bases and J 0 bases, leaving 18 bases between the germline ends. For the CDR3, the DNA is TGTGCCAGCAGCCACGCTGGCTCCAGAGGCTCCTACGAGCAGTACTTC. It yields the protein CASSHAGSRGSYEQYF.

The J gene is TRBJ2-3, the V gene TRBV6-2 or TRBV6-3; D unclear. The ends were cut back, 0 bases at V and 3 bases at J, with 13 bases in the middle. Germline V gene sequence: CDR1 MNHEY, CDR2 SVGEGT. This CDR3 comprises 16 residues. CDR3 sequence: CASSYSAGSRTDTQYF. DNA of the CDR3: TGTGCCAGCAGTTACTCGGCAGGCAGTAGGACAGATACGCAGTATTTT.

The V call is TRBV9, the J call TRBJ2-1; 11 bases are a match to TRBD2. This CDR3 is built from 16 residues. Unmatched junction bases numbered 7, after V lost 4 bases and J lost 4 bases. CDR1 SGDLS and CDR2 YYNGEE come from the germline V gene. The CDR3 sequence: CASSSLAGGSYNEQFF. In DNA form, the CDR3 reads TGTGCCAGCAGCTCCTTAGCGGGAGGGTCTTACAATGAGCAGTTCTTC. The entire variable domain, with the rest obtained from reference TRBV9 and TRBJ2-1, is as follows: DSGVTQTPKHLITATGQRVTLRCSPRSGDLSVYWYQQSLDQGLQFLIQYYNGEERAKGNILERFSAQQFPDLHSELNLSSLELGDSALYFCASSSLAGGSYNEQFFGPGTRLTVL.

CDR3 coding DNA: TGCGCCAGCAGCCAAGATATCAGCGGGAGTACCAAGACCCAGTACTTC. This encodes CASSQDISGSTKTQYF. V and J are TRBV4-1 and TRBJ2-5; TRBD2 matches 8 bases. The length of the CDR3 is 16 residues. The V gene end was trimmed by 0 bases and the J gene end by 6 bases; junction bases not matched to a gene: 9. Germline V lookup: CDR1 MGHRA, CDR2 YSYEKL.

This chain joins TRBV7-9 and TRBJ1-5; D is perhaps TRBD1 (5 bases). V shed 5 bases and J shed 6 bases, with 17 bases lying between them. The CDR3 is 15 residues long. The germline CDR1 and CDR2 sequences are SEHNR and FQNEAQ (reference sequence). The CDR3 DNA reads TGTGCCAGCAGCCCGGGAGGGGATCTAACTCAGCCCCAGCATTTT. Amino acid sequence: CASSPGGDLTQPQHF.

V usage is TRBV11-2 and J usage is TRBJ2-7, with D possibly TRBD2 on 5 matching bases. CDR3 length: 15 residues. V was trimmed by 4 bases and J by 7 bases, leaving 20 bases between them. Looked up from germline, CDR1 is SGHAT and CDR2 is FQNNGV. CDR3: CASSSPGIIDQEQYF. DNA of the CDR3: TGTGCCAGCAGCTCCCCGGGGATTATAGATCAAGAGCAGTACTTC.

The J gene is TRBJ2-6, the V gene TRBV18; D uncertain. The CDR3 extends over 15 amino acids. Trimming took 6 bases from V and 1 from J, leaving 10 bases between them. Germline-derived CDR1 and CDR2 are KGHSH and LQKENI. DNA for the CDR3: TGTGCCAGCTCCCCCCCGTCGTCTGGGGCCAACGTCCTGACTTTC. Amino acids: CASSPPSSGANVLTF.

The chain has TRBV7-2 and TRBJ1-1, with D uncertain. Trimming removed 5 bases at V and 2 bases at J, with 9 bases between. CDR3 length equals 13 residues. Per the germline V gene, CDR1 is SGHTA and CDR2 is FQGNSA. For the CDR3, the DNA is TGTGCCAGCAGCCGTAATTTAAACACTGAAGCTTTCTTT. Amino acid sequence: CASSRNLNTEAFF.